Listed below are T cell receptor beta chains from one sample, sequenced in a study of human T cells and chemical hapten exposure. In TCRdb, the RACE reads were re-called with MiXCR into one record per CDR3 protein. The sample lists 150,000 to 200,000 distinct CDR3 sequences; 28% were seen once. Sequenced here: whole blood, sampled in connection with sensitization to the hapten diphenylcyclopropenone (DPC). Receptors were obtained from a woman in her late teens or twenties with alopecia areata. Some clones in this sample may be carry-over from other donors' samples. The CDR3 runs from the conserved cysteine through the conserved F or W. The order of the fields is J gene, V gene, clone size, D gene, CDR3 DNA, CDR3 protein. D genes are given only for firm matches. Clone sizes are given selectively: once, few, many, or a class where the clone is expanded.

TRBJ2-1 TRBV7-6 many NA TGTGCCAGCAGCTTAAACACGGGCTCCTACAATGAGCAGTTCTTC CASSLNTGSYNEQFF
TRBJ2-7 TRBV20-1 NA NA TGCAGTGCGCCCGGGACAACATTTCGCGGGCAGTACTTC CSAPGTTFRGQYF
TRBJ2-7 TRBV3-1 NA TRBD1 TGTGCCAGCAGCCAAGATCCTATAGGGGGCCCTCCCTACGAGCAGTACTTC CASSQDPIGGPPYEQYF
TRBJ2-7 TRBV9 NA NA TGTGCCAGCAGCCCGTTTGGGCAGCCCTACGAGCAGTACTTC CASSPFGQPYEQYF
TRBJ1-1 TRBV20-1 NA NA TGCATTGCCCCCCGAGGACAGTTTTTTTCACAGGCTGAAGCTTTCTTT CIAPRGQFFSQAEAFF
TRBJ2-7 TRBV20-1 NA TRBD2 TGCAGTGCTAGAGATAAGCCCCAGCGCGGGAGTTCGTTCGTTTACGAGCAGTACTTC CSARDKPQRGSSFVYEQYF
TRBJ2-1 TRBV20-1 many NA TGCAGTGCTAGTGGGGACCAGATGATCTACTCCTACAATGAGCAGTTCTTC CSASGDQMIYSYNEQFF
TRBJ2-1 TRBV5-1 NA TRBD2 TGCGCCAGCACCCCTTTGGGGCGGGGGGGCTATGAGCAGTTCTTC CASTPLGRGGYEQFF
TRBJ1-1 TRBV4-3 many NA TGCGCCAGCAGCACTCTGACAGTAGAGGGAACTGAAGCTTTCTTT CASSTLTVEGTEAFF
TRBJ1-3 TRBV7-3 many NA TGTGCCAGCAGCTTAAGCAGCTCTGGAAACACCATATATTTT CASSLSSSGNTIYF
TRBJ1-5 TRBV12-3/TRBV12-4 once NA TGTGCCAGCAGTACCCTCTTCGCCAATCAGCCCCAGCATTTT CASSTLFANQPQHF
TRBJ1-1 TRBV12-3/TRBV12-4 NA TRBD1 TGTGCCAGCAGGACAGGGGGGACTGAAGCTTTCTTT CASRTGGTEAFF
TRBJ2-7 TRBV7-9 NA NA TGTGCCAGCAGCTTAACCCAGCGGACCGCGGGCGAGCAGTACTTC CASSLTQRTAGEQYF
TRBJ1-5 TRBV19 NA NA TGTGCCACCAAAAGGGGGGTTTATAGCAATCAGCCCCAGCATTTT CATKRGVYSNQPQHF
TRBJ2-3 TRBV20-1 few NA TGCAGTGCCCCGAAGAGGGCAGATACGCAGTATTTT CSAPKRADTQYF
TRBJ1-1 TRBV7-9 NA TRBD1 TGTGCCAGCAGCCAACGACAGGGAAGGGACACTGAAGCTTTCTTT CASSQRQGRDTEAFF
TRBJ2-1 TRBV29-1 NA TRBD2 TGCAGCGTTGGGCCGGGACTAGCGGGACTCTACAATGAGCAGTTCTTC CSVGPGLAGLYNEQFF
TRBJ1-5 TRBV4-1 NA NA TGCGCCAGCAGCCAAGACAGGGCGGTGCAGCCCCAGCATTTT CASSQDRAVQPQHF
TRBJ1-2 TRBV29-1 few NA TGCAGCGTTGAAGGAGACTATGGCTACACCTTC CSVEGDYGYTF
TRBJ2-7 TRBV19 NA NA TGTGCCAGTAGTGCCGAACAGGGAGCCCTCTACGAGCAGTACTTC CASSAEQGALYEQYF
TRBJ2-1 TRBV6-2/TRBV6-3 few NA TGTGCCAGCAGTGCAAAAATTTGGCCGCAAGTCTACCGGGAGCGAGATGAGCAGTTCTTC CASSAKIWPQVYRERDEQFF
TRBJ1-2 TRBV19 NA NA TGTGCCAGTAGTTCCGGCTCCCCCGGGAGCAACTATGGCTACACCTTC CASSSGSPGSNYGYTF
TRBJ2-2 TRBV4-3 NA TRBD2 TGCGCCAGCAGCCAACGCGGACTAGCGGGGCCGGTGGAGCTGTTTTTT CASSQRGLAGPVELFF
TRBJ1-1 TRBV7-2 many NA TGTGCCAGCAGCTTAGCGGTTCGCGTTGAAGCTTTCTTT CASSLAVRVEAFF
TRBJ2-6 TRBV27 NA NA TGTGCCAGCAGTTTTGGAGGGGCCAACGTCCTGACTTTC CASSFGGANVLTF
TRBJ2-3 TRBV5-6 NA NA TGTGTCAGCAAAGGCTATTCCACAGATACGCAGTATTTT CVSKGYSTDTQYF
TRBJ2-7 TRBV5-1 few TRBD1 TGCGCCAGGTCCCGGGACAGGGAGTACGAGCAGTACTTC CARSRDREYEQYF
TRBJ2-5 TRBV2 few NA TGTGCCAGCAGTGGGACAGAGCAAGAGACCCAGTACTTC CASSGTEQETQYF
TRBJ2-5 TRBV2 NA NA TGTGCCAGCGGGACTCGAGAAGAGACCCAGTACTTC CASGTREETQYF
TRBJ1-6 TRBV20-1 once TRBD1 TGCAGTGCTTCGGACAGGGATGGAGATTCACCCCTCCACTTT CSASDRDGDSPLHF
TRBJ2-3 TRBV29-1 few TRBD2 TGCAGCTTCCGAGGGACTAGCGGCACAGATACGCAGTATTTT CSFRGTSGTDTQYF
TRBJ1-2 TRBV5-6 NA NA TGTGCCAGCAGCTTGGAGTCAGCCTATGGCTACACCTTC CASSLESAYGYTF
TRBJ2-7 TRBV7-2 NA NA TGTGCCAGCAGCTTGGCCGGGCCCTCCTACGAGCAGTACTTC CASSLAGPSYEQYF
TRBJ2-7 TRBV20-1 few TRBD2 TGCAGTGCTGCCTTAGGCGGGAGGGCGGCCTACGAGCAGTACTTC CSAALGGRAAYEQYF
TRBJ2-3 TRBV11-2 few NA TGTGCCAGCAGCCCAGGAGACAGGCGCCTGAGCACAGATACGCAGTATTTT CASSPGDRRLSTDTQYF
TRBJ2-7 TRBV18 few NA TGTGCCAGCTCACCACCTCAGACATACGAGCAGTACTTC CASSPPQTYEQYF